This TCR beta chain is from a study of blood T cell repertoires in COVID-19. About the study: Sources were T cells, B-cell-depleted T cells, or PBMCs; the material itself was cDNA or gDNA.

Method: immunoSEQ multiplex PCR; TCRdb's copy keeps in-frame clones and lacks some. Among 60,000 to 70,000 clones, around 82% were seen once, and the ten largest hold more than 6.5%. The V gene's germline CDR1 is KGHDR and CDR2 SFDVKD. The V end was cut by 12 bases, the J end by 3 bases, with 37 bases between. The CDR3 runs 21 residues. This clone was seen a handful of times. The rearrangement uses TRBV24-1 and TRBJ1-4; TRBD1 might be the D (5 bases). Sequenced sample: peripheral blood. This TCR was sampled from a man between 60 and 70 years old with acute or convalescent COVID-19. CDR3 region: CASRVEGPIAENGISNEKLFF. DNA for the CDR3: TGTGCCTCCCGAGTGGAGGGACCTATAGCCGAGAACGGGATCTCTAATGAAAAACTGTTTTTT.